This TCR beta chain was sequenced in a study of early T cells in non-severe SARS-CoV-2 infection. Across the study: The authors sequenced bulk RNA from unsorted whole blood, leaving chains unpaired.

This CDR3 is built from 14 residues. Germline lookup yields CDR1 SGHVS and CDR2 FQNEAQ. V was clipped by 2 bases and J by 1 base; unmatched bases: 2. TCRdb re-called the 5' RACE reads with MiXCR, one entry per CDR3 protein. The table shows 60,000 or so distinct CDR3 sequences, with around 14% occurring only once. Whole-study findings and limits: Missing private and CD4 specificities, VDJdb matching favored anti-spike CD8 responses.

Notes on this clonotype: The antigen is not known.

The sequence was obtained from an adult who was a healthcare worker with PCR-confirmed SARS-CoV-2 infection or an uninfected control (not recorded which). The J gene is TRBJ2-7, the V gene TRBV7-8, with TRBD2 identical over 7 bases. The input for sequencing was whole blood, taken at baseline. CDR3 bases: TGTGCCAGCAGCTTATTGGGACTATCCTACGAGCAGTACTTC. It specifies CASSLLGLSYEQYF.